This T cell receptor beta chain appears in the sequencing data of a study of blood T cell repertoires in COVID-19. Study-wide background: PBMCs, B-cell-depleted T cells, or T cells provided the cDNA or gDNA that made up the material.

This CDR3 contains 17 residues. Individuals aged roughly 18 to 95 years were recruited from 20 to 25 US areas. Donors were grouped by their self-reported clinical history. In the original processing: Estimates of nucleated cell counts were drawn from the amplification of reference gene primers. Sequenced by immunoSEQ multiplex PCR; TCRdb stores in-frame clones only, minus some. V, J and clone size were drawn from that table, and D and trimming were deduced from the DNA. The sample records a few hundred thousand clones, 80% to 90% being singletons. Specimen: PBMCs or T cells enriched from blood (not recorded which). The TCR originated in a woman in her thirties or forties with acute COVID-19. The rearrangement joins TRBV21-1 to TRBJ2-7; the D call in the table, TRBD1, was not verified against the DNA. TRBV21-1 is a pseudogene. The CDR3 reads CASSKVPPDNRGLEQYF. CDR3 bases: TGTGCCAGCAGCAAAGTCCCCCCGGACAACAGGGGACTCGAGCAGTACTTC.